These 13 T cell receptor beta chains share one sample of origin, sequenced in a study of OX40 agonist ivuxolimab in advanced cancers. Data came from immunoSEQ multiplex PCR; TCRdb stores just in-frame clones and leaves some out. The sample shows over 10,000 clones, 55% to 75% of them seen only once. The input for sequencing was CD4+ or CD8+ T cells sorted from blood, taken in a trial of the OX40 agonist ivuxolimab. The receptors here all came from an adult with an advanced solid tumor such as melanoma, head and neck, liver or kidney cancer.

This clone was recorded a few times. V usage is TRBV28 and J usage is TRBJ1-4; the D gene is possibly TRBD1 (6 bases). With 3 bases removed from V and 6 bases from J, the gap between germline ends came to 17 bases. The CDR3 consists of 16 residues. Germline CDR1 MDHEN, CDR2 SYDVKM. This chain's CDR3 is CASSFIVIGGDEKLFF. Here the CDR3 DNA reads TGTGCCAGCAGTTTTATCGTAATAGGGGGGGATGAAAAACTGTTTTTT.

The rearrangement joins TRBV4-1 to TRBJ2-1; 14 bases are a match to TRBD2. Trimming took 4 bases from V and 6 from J; bases not matched to a gene: 8. Germline CDR1 reads MGHRA; CDR2 reads YSYEKL. The CDR3 has 17 amino acids. Here the CDR3 DNA reads TGCGCCAGCAGCCGGCCGGGACTAGCGGGAGTGGGCAATGAGCAGTTCTTC. Protein: CASSRPGLAGVGNEQFF.

This chain joins TRBV11-2 and TRBJ1-1; D is possibly TRBD1 (5 bases). Germline CDR1 is SGHAT and CDR2 is FQNNGV. The V and J ends lost 1 base and 4 bases respectively, with 10 bases between them. The CDR3 covers 14 residues. The CDR3 region is CASSLGGGVTEAFF. The CDR3 region has the DNA TGTGCCAGCAGCTTAGGGGGAGGGGTCACTGAAGCTTTCTTT. The variable domain in full, completed from reference TRBV11-2 and TRBJ1-1, reads EAGVAQSPRYKIIEKRQSVAFWCNPISGHATLYWYQQILGQGPKLLIQFQNNGVVDDSQLPKDRFSAERLKGVDSTLKIQPAKLEDSAVYLCASSLGGGVTEAFFGQGTRLTVV.

This clone was counted only a few times. The chain is built from TRBV5-4 and TRBJ1-2; D uncertain. CDR3 length: 13 residues. In germline, CDR1 is SGHNT, CDR2 YYREEE (reference sequence). Between the trimmed V and J ends, which lost 3 bases and 6 bases, there was a span of 12 bases. CDR3 DNA: TGTGCCAGCAGCTATTTTGAGCGGGATGGCTACACCTTC. It translates to CASSYFERDGYTF.

The genes are TRBV9 and TRBJ2-3, with 7 positions matching TRBD1. The CDR3 spans 15 residues. Germline trimming cut 5 bases from V and 0 bases from J; bases unmatched to any gene: 6. Germline-derived CDR1 and CDR2 are SGDLS and YYNGEE. CDR3 sequence: CASRSGTDSTDTQYF. CDR3 DNA: TGTGCCAGCAGATCCGGGACAGATAGCACAGATACGCAGTATTTT.

A few counts support this clone. This chain connects TRBV4-1 to TRBJ2-2, with unresolved D. The V end lost 4 bases, the J end lost 6 bases, and 6 bases lay between the germline ends. Germline CDR1 is MGHRA and CDR2 is YSYEKL. CDR3 size: 12 residues. This CDR3 is CASSRASGELFF. The CDR3 DNA reads as TGCGCCAGCAGCCGGGCGTCCGGGGAGCTGTTTTTT.

The rearrangement links TRBV7-9 to TRBJ2-1; D perhaps matches TRBD1 (5 bases). Trimming pared 7 bases from V and 8 bases from J, leaving 18 bases between. Germline values: CDR1 SEHNR, CDR2 FQNEAQ (reference sequence). The CDR3 is 14 amino acids. CDR3 residues: CASKSSNRTDEQFF. The CDR3 bases are TGTGCCAGCAAATCCTCTAACAGGACGGATGAGCAGTTCTTC.

The chain couples TRBV4-1 to TRBJ2-7; TRBD1 agrees at 8 bases. In germline, CDR1 is MGHRA, CDR2 YSYEKL. With 1 base clipped from V and 5 bases from J, the junction kept 7 bases outside the gene matches. The CDR3 covers 15 residues. The CDR3 reads CASSQGFAGGDEQYF. The CDR3 nucleotides read TGCGCCAGCAGCCAAGGGTTCGCAGGGGGCGACGAGCAGTACTTC.

By proportion, this clone is medium-sized. The sample carries other DNA sequences with the same CDR3. The chain has TRBV2 and TRBJ1-1, with D possibly TRBD1 on 5 matching bases. The CDR3 runs 14 residues. Germline V gene sequence: CDR1 SNHLY, CDR2 FYNNEI. Deletions cut 1 base from V and 2 bases from J, with 8 bases between. The CDR3 is CASSEGQLNTEAFF. The CDR3 DNA reads as TGTGCCAGCAGTGAAGGACAGTTAAACACTGAAGCTTTCTTT.

The V and J genes are TRBV7-9 and TRBJ2-1, with 11 bases lining up with TRBD2. CDR3 length: 17 residues. V was pared by 3 bases and J by 0 bases, with 4 bases of the junction left unmatched. Per the germline V gene, CDR1 is SEHNR and CDR2 is FQNEAQ (reference sequence). The CDR3 DNA is TGTGCCAGCAGCTTTCCTAGCGGGGGGTCCTCCTACAATGAGCAGTTCTTC. It translates to CASSFPSGGSSYNEQFF.

The chain recombines TRBV30 with TRBJ2-1, with 9 bases matching TRBD2. V was clipped by 7 bases and J by 8 bases; unmatched bases: 12. The germline V gene has CDR1 GTSNPN and CDR2 SVGIG (reference sequence). The CDR3 consists of 14 residues. In nucleotides, the CDR3 is TGTGCCTACATGGATCGAGCGGGAGGCTATGAGCAGTTCTTC. Protein sequence: CAYMDRAGGYEQFF. The entire variable domain, with the rest obtained from reference TRBV30 and TRBJ2-1, is as follows: SQTIHQWPATLVQPVGSPLSLECTVEGTSNPNLYWYRQAAGRGLQLLFYSVGIGQISSEVPQNLSASRPQDRQFILSSKKLLLSDSGFYLCAYMDRAGGYEQFFGPGTRLTVL.

A few counts support this clone. This chain uses TRBV13 with TRBJ2-7; TRBD2 might be the D (5 bases). Germline V gene data show CDR1 as PRHDT and CDR2 as FYEKMQ (reference sequence). V lost 6 bases, J lost 0 bases, and 9 bases lay in between. CDR3 size: 13 residues. CDR3 protein: CASSLGSSYEQYF. The CDR3 nucleotides are TGTGCCAGCAGTCTTGGGAGCTCCTACGAGCAGTACTTC.

The rearrangement joins TRBV6-1 to TRBJ1-1; D call uncertain. Looked up from germline, CDR1 is MNHNS and CDR2 is SASEGT. The CDR3 covers 12 residues. V lost 7 bases, J lost 11 bases, and 17 bases lay in between. The CDR3: CASTSESLSAFF. The CDR3 region has the DNA TGTGCCAGCACCTCAGAGTCCTTAAGTGCTTTCTTT.